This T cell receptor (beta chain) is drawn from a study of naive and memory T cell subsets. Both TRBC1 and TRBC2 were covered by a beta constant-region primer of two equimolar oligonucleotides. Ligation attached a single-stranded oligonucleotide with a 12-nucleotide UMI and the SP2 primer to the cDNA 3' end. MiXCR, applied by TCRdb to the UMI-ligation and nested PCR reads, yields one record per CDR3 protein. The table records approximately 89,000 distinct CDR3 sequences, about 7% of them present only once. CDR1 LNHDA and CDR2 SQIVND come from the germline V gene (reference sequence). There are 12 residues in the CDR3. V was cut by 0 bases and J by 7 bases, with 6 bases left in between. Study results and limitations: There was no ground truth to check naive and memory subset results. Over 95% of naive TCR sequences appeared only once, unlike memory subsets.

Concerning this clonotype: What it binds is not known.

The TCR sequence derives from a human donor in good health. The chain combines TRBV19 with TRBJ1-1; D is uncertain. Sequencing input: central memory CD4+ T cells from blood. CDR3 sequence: CASSIDRVEAFF. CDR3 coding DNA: TGTGCCAGTAGTATAGATCGGGTTGAAGCTTTCTTT.